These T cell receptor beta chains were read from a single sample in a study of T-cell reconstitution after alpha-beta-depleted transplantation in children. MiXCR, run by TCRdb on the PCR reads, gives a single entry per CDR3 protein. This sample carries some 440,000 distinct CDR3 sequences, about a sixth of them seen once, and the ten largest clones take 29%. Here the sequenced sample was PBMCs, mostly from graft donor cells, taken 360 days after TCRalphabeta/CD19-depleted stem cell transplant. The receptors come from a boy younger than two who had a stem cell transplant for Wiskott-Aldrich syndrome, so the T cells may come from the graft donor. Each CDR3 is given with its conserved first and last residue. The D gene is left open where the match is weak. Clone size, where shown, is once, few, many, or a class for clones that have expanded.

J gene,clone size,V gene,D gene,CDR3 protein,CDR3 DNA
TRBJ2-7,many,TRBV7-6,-,CASSLGSTKWAPYEQYF,TGTGCCAGCAGCTTAGGGTCGACTAAGTGGGCCCCCTACGAGCAGTACTTC
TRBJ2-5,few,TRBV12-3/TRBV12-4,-,CASSLSSPLAQETQYF,TGTGCCAGCAGTTTAAGTTCCCCACTAGCTCAAGAGACCCAGTACTTC
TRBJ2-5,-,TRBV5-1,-,CASSLVGIQETQYF,TGCGCCAGCAGCTTGGTAGGAATCCAAGAGACCCAGTACTTC
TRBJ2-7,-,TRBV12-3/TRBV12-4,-,CASSLSRRSYEQYF,TGTGCCAGCAGTTTAAGCAGGCGATCCTACGAGCAGTACTTC
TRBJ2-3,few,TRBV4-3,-,CASSPETSTDTQYF,TGCGCCAGCAGCCCAGAAACTAGCACAGATACGCAGTATTTT
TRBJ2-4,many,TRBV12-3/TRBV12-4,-,CASSLGRRENIQYF,TGTGCCAGCAGTCTCGGTCGCAGGGAAAACATTCAGTACTTC
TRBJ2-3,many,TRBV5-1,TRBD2,CASSPGLAGTDTQYF,TGCGCCAGCAGCCCCGGACTAGCGGGGACAGATACGCAGTATTTT
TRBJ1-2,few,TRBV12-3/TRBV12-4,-,CASRPTANYGYTF,TGTGCCAGCAGACCGACAGCGAACTATGGCTACACCTTC
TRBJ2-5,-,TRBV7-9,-,CASSTDTEETQYF,TGTGCCAGCAGCACAGACACGGAAGAGACCCAGTACTTC
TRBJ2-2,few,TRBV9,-,CASSVGGGMNTGELFF,TGTGCCAGCAGCGTTGGGGGCGGGATGAACACCGGGGAGCTGTTTTTT
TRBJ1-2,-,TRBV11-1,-,CASSLAGAVPRGRYGYTF,TGTGCCAGCAGCTTAGCCGGAGCAGTCCCTAGGGGTCGGTATGGCTACACCTTC
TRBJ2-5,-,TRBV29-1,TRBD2,CSVEGLALETQYF,TGCAGCGTTGAAGGACTAGCCCTAGAGACCCAGTACTTC
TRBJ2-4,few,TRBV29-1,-,CSVLGQRLAKNIQYF,TGCAGCGTTTTAGGACAGCGTCTAGCCAAAAACATTCAGTACTTC
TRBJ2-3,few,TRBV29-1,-,CSVVWSADTQYF,TGCAGCGTTGTTTGGTCGGCAGATACGCAGTATTTT